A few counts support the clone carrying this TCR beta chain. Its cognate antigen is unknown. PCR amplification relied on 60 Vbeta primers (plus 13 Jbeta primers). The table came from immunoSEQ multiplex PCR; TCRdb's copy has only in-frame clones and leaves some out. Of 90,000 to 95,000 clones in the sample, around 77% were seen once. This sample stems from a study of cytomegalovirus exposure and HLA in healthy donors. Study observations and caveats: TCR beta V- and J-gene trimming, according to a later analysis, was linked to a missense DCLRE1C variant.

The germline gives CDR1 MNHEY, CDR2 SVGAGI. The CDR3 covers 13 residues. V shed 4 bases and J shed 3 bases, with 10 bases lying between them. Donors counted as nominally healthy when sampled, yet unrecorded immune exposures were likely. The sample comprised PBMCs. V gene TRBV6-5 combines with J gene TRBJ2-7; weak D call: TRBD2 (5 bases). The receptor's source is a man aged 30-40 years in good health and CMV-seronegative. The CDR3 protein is CASSFHRDYEQYF. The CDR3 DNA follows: TGTGCCAGCAGTTTCCATCGGGACTACGAGCAGTACTTC.